What follows are 5 T cell receptor beta chains derived from one specimen sequenced in a study of T cells after yellow fever vaccination (dated by TCRdb to between 2018 and 2021). The library relied on 5' RACE. The sequencing machine was an Illumina HiSeq 2500. TCRdb reworked the public reads: Q25 trimming with fastp, MiXCR clone assembly, productive beta chains retained. Every distinct CDR3 protein forms one entry, paired with its most common genes and DNA. The sample records almost 600,000 distinct CDR3 sequences, around an eighth of which are singletons. About 14% of the sample belongs to the ten largest clones. Reading the label with the study, this specimen's treatment or condition is: live attenuated yellow fever vaccine strain. The sample here was PBMCs, taken on the day of the yellow fever booster vaccination. The receptors stem from a man aged 25 to 40 who received the YFV17D yellow fever vaccine.

This clonotype was counted between two and nine times. The rearrangement joins TRBV20-1 to TRBJ2-7, with 7 positions matching TRBD1. V shed 5 bases, J shed 5 bases, and the junction held 6 bases outside the gene matches. Germline loops: CDR1 DFQATT, CDR2 SNEGSKA (reference sequence). The CDR3 is made up of 12 amino acids. CDR3: CSAPRGGDEQYF. Here the CDR3 DNA reads TGCAGTGCTCCCCGAGGGGGCGACGAGCAGTACTTC.

The gene calls are TRBV7-8 and TRBJ2-7, with D unclear. Germline assignment: CDR1 SGHVS and CDR2 FQNEAQ. Between the trimmed V and J ends, which lost 1 base and 5 bases, there was a span of 24 bases. There are 18 residues in the CDR3. CDR3: CASSLVFVPIYTRHEQYF. In nucleotides, the CDR3 is TGTGCCAGCAGCTTAGTTTTTGTGCCTATTTACACGAGACACGAGCAGTACTTC.

This clonotype has only a few counts. This rearrangement joins TRBV9 to TRBJ2-3; D is possibly TRBD2 (5 bases). V lost 3 bases and J lost 2, with 7 bases in between. CDR3 length equals 13 residues. CDR1 is SGDLS and CDR2 is YYNGEE in the germline V gene. The CDR3 loop reads CASSGGDTDTQYF. CDR3 DNA sequence: TGTGCCAGCAGCGGGGGAGACACAGATACGCAGTATTTT. The whole variable domain, filled in from reference TRBV9 and TRBJ2-3, reads DSGVTQTPKHLITATGQRVTLRCSPRSGDLSVYWYQQSLDQGLQFLIQYYNGEERAKGNILERFSAQQFPDLHSELNLSSLELGDSALYFCASSGGDTDTQYFGPGTRLTVL.

The chain combines TRBV18 with TRBJ1-6; no clear D. With 4 bases removed from V and 8 bases from J, the gap between germline ends came to 15 bases. Germline CDR1 reads KGHSH; CDR2 reads LQKENI. The CDR3 runs 15 residues. The CDR3: CASSRTMGLDSPLHF. As DNA, the CDR3 is TGTGCCAGCTCACGAACCATGGGATTAGATTCACCCCTCCACTTT.

This clonotype was detected only a few times. V is TRBV20-1 and J is TRBJ2-1; D unresolved. CDR3 size: 13 residues. The ends were cut back, 6 bases at V and 2 bases at J, with 11 bases in the middle. Germline CDR1 DFQATT, CDR2 SNEGSKA (reference sequence). The CDR3: CSANTWPYNEQFF. Here the CDR3 DNA reads TGCAGTGCCAACACCTGGCCCTACAATGAGCAGTTCTTC.